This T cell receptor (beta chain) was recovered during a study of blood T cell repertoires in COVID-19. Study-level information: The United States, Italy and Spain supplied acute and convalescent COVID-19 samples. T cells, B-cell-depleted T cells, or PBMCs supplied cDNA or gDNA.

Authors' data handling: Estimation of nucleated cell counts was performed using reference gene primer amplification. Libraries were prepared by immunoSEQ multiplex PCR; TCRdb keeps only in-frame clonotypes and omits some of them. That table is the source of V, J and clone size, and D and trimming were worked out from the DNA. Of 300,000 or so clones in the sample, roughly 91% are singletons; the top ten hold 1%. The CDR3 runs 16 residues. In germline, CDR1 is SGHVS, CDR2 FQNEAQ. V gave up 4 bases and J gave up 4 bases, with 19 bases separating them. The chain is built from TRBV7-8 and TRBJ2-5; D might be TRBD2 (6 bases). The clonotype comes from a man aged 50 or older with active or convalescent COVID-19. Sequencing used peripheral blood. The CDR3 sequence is CASSSGRRGRAETQYF. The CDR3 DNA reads TGTGCCAGCAGCTCGGGCCGGAGGGGCAGGGCAGAGACCCAGTACTTC.